What follows are 11 T cell receptor beta chains derived from one specimen sequenced in a study of T cell responses to AZD1222 COVID-19 vaccine. Sequencing used immunoSEQ multiplex PCR; TCRdb keeps in-frame clones, though not all of them. The sample consists of tens of thousands of clones, roughly 80% of them appearing once. The sample in question was peripheral blood, obtained 28 days after the second AZD1222 dose. The receptor source for this set is an adult who received the AZD1222 COVID-19 vaccine.

Here the CDR3 DNA reads TGTGCCAGCAGTCTACGGGCCGCACTAGTCACGAACACCGGGGAGCTGTTTTTT. It codes for CASSLRAALVTNTGELFF. The V and J genes are TRBV6-6 and TRBJ2-2, with D possibly TRBD2 on 5 matching bases. The CDR3 is made up of 18 amino acids. CDR1 MNHNY and CDR2 SVGAGI come from the germline V gene (reference sequence). Trimming cost V 5 bases and J 0 bases, with 19 bases left between them.

This chain uses TRBV10-3 with TRBJ2-7, with 9 positions matching TRBD1. V trimming: 3 bases; J trimming: 4 bases; junction bases outside the gene matches: 7. Germline V gene sequence: CDR1 ENHRY, CDR2 SYGVKD. The CDR3 consists of 15 residues. Written as DNA, the CDR3 is TGTGCCATCAGTGACTTCCGACAGGGGGTGTACGAGCAGTACTTC. This gives the protein CAISDFRQGVYEQYF.

This chain connects TRBV7-9 to TRBJ2-1, with D perhaps given as TRBD1 or TRBD2 (5 bases each). CDR3 length: 15 residues. Germline V lookup: CDR1 SEHNR, CDR2 FQNEAQ (reference sequence). Between the trimmed V and J ends, which lost 3 bases and 1 base, there was a span of 10 bases. CDR3 coding DNA: TGTGCCAGCAGCTTGTTGGGGGTTTCCTACAATGAGCAGTTCTTC. It codes for CASSLLGVSYNEQFF.

The chain uses TRBV28 and TRBJ1-2; unclear D gene. The CDR3 runs 12 residues. Trimming took off 3 bases at V and 4 bases at J, with 6 bases between the two ends. The germline CDR1 and CDR2 sequences are MDHEN and SYDVKM. CDR3 in amino acids: CASSLLGYGYTF. CDR3 nucleotides: TGTGCCAGCAGTTTGTTGGGCTATGGCTACACCTTC.

V and J are TRBV28 and TRBJ1-4; 10 positions agree with TRBD1. CDR1 is MDHEN, CDR2 SYDVKM, per germline. This CDR3 contains 14 residues. The V segment lost 3 bases and the J segment 10 bases; nucleotides outside the gene matches: 5. The CDR3 bases are TGTGCCAGCAGTTTGGGACAGGGGAATCGAAAACTGTTTTTT. The encoded protein is CASSLGQGNRKLFF.

The chain uses TRBV10-3 and TRBJ2-3; 11 positions agree with TRBD1. Losses at the gene ends were 7 bases for V and 4 bases for J; bases not matched to a gene: 16. The CDR3 length is 18 residues. In germline, CDR1 is ENHRY, CDR2 SYGVKD. DNA of the CDR3: TGTGCCATCAAGGGACAGGGGGGAATGGTTATCGACGCAGATACGCAGTATTTT. Translating it yields CAIKGQGGMVIDADTQYF.

There are a few counts of this clone. This sequence joins TRBV19 and TRBJ2-7; D unclear. Germline CDR1 reads LNHDA; CDR2 reads SQIVND (reference sequence). The length of the CDR3 is 16 residues. The V gene lost 3 bases and the J gene lost 2 bases, with 17 bases spanning the gap. CDR3 sequence (DNA): TGTGCCAGTAGTATGGAAGGGAAGTACCTAACCTACGAGCAGTACTTC. Encoded protein: CASSMEGKYLTYEQYF.

In DNA, the CDR3 is TGTGCCAGTAGCATACAGGGAGGCAATCAGCCCCAGCATTTT. Protein sequence: CASSIQGGNQPQHF. This chain joins TRBV19 and TRBJ1-5; the D gene is possibly TRBD1 (6 bases). The CDR3 covers 14 residues. The V gene's germline CDR1 is LNHDA and CDR2 SQIVND (reference sequence). Trimming left V 6 bases short and J 2 bases short, with 11 bases between.

The chain combines TRBV7-8 with TRBJ2-1, with D possibly being TRBD2 (7 bases). Germline CDR1 and CDR2: SGHVS and FQNEAQ. V gave up 3 bases and J gave up 7 bases, with 13 bases separating them. CDR3 length equals 14 residues. This chain's CDR3 is CASSFVGGRNEQFF. CDR3 DNA: TGTGCCAGCAGCTTCGTCGGGGGGCGTAATGAGCAGTTCTTC.

This clone was counted a few times. The genes are TRBV10-2 and TRBJ2-7; possible D gene TRBD1, 5 bases. The CDR3 sequence is 12 residues long. CDR1 is WSHSY and CDR2 is SAAADI in the germline V gene. Trimming stripped 6 bases from V and 4 bases from J, with 10 bases between. The DNA of the CDR3 is TGCGCCAGCAGGGGGCTGTCATACGAGCAGTACTTC. Translation: CASRGLSYEQYF.

V is TRBV6-2 or TRBV6-3 and J is TRBJ2-7; TRBD2 matches 12 bases. Germline V CDR1 and CDR2: MNHEY, SVGEGT. The CDR3 totals 15 residues. V lost 5 bases to trimming and J lost 3 bases; unmatched junction nucleotides: 5. The CDR3, as DNA: TGTGCCAGCAGTCCCAGGACTAGCGGGATCTACGAGCAGTACTTC. It encodes CASSPRTSGIYEQYF.